These 27 T cell receptor beta chains originate from one sample sequenced in a study of chemoradiotherapy in HPV16-positive cancers. The method was immunoSEQ multiplex PCR; TCRdb's version includes in-frame clones alone and lacks a portion of them. The data show about 32,000 clones, with about 91% seen just once and roughly 4.5% held by the top ten. Sequenced material: blood, taken from a patient who underwent chemoradiotherapy. The receptor source for this set is a human donor with HPV-associated anogenital cancer.

The chain has TRBV11-1 and TRBJ2-7, with D tentatively TRBD1 (6 bases). Per the germline V gene, CDR1 is SGHAT and CDR2 is FQDESV (reference sequence). The CDR3 consists of 12 residues. Between the trimmed V and J ends, which lost 5 bases and 5 bases, there was a span of 10 bases. The CDR3 DNA reads as TGTGCCAGCAGCCCGGACAGAAACGAGCAGTACTTC. It specifies CASSPDRNEQYF.

V is TRBV5-1 and J is TRBJ2-1, with 9 positions matching TRBD1. The CDR3 sequence is 14 residues long. After removal of 4 bases from V and 12 bases from J, the junction contained 11 bases not matched to a gene. Germline CDR1 is SGHRS and CDR2 is YFSETQ. In DNA form, the CDR3 reads TGCGCCAGCAGCCCCTTTCGGACAGGGGTGGGGCAGTTCTTC. Its translation is CASSPFRTGVGQFF. Complete variable domain (other parts from reference TRBV5-1 and TRBJ2-1): KAGVTQTPRYLIKTRGQQVTLSCSPISGHRSVSWYQQTPGQGLQFLFEYFSETQRNKGNFPGRFSGRQFSNSRSEMNVSTLELGDSALYLCASSPFRTGVGQFFGPGTRLTVL.

This chain connects TRBV6-5 to TRBJ1-2; a weak D match, TRBD1 (6 bases). Trimming took 6 bases from V and 6 from J, leaving 17 bases between them. This CDR3 is 14 amino acids long. In germline, CDR1 is MNHEY, CDR2 SVGAGI. The CDR3 sequence: CASREMWGADGYTF. Here the CDR3 DNA reads TGTGCCAGCAGAGAAATGTGGGGGGCGGATGGCTACACCTTC.

This chain connects TRBV5-1 to TRBJ1-2; 12 nucleotides line up with TRBD1. The V and J ends lost 0 bases and 6 bases, in that order; junction bases with no gene match: 3. Germline V gene data show CDR1 as SGHRS and CDR2 as YFSETQ. This CDR3 has 15 residues. CDR3 sequence: CASSLEGQGANGYTF. The CDR3 DNA follows: TGCGCCAGCAGCTTGGAGGGACAGGGGGCGAATGGCTACACCTTC. The variable domain in full, with the rest retrieved from reference TRBV5-1 and TRBJ1-2, is KAGVTQTPRYLIKTRGQQVTLSCSPISGHRSVSWYQQTPGQGLQFLFEYFSETQRNKGNFPGRFSGRQFSNSRSEMNVSTLELGDSALYLCASSLEGQGANGYTFGSGTRLTVV.

CDR3 sequence (DNA): TGTGCCAGCAGCCAAACGGGGGGGAACACTGAAGCTTTCTTT. It encodes CASSQTGGNTEAFF. This rearrangement joins TRBV4-2 to TRBJ1-1; maybe TRBD1 (5 bases). This CDR3 is 14 amino acids long. CDR1 and CDR2 from the germline V gene are LGHNA and YNFKEQ. The ends were cut back, 2 bases at V and 1 base at J, with 8 bases in the middle.

V usage is TRBV9 and J usage is TRBJ1-2; a possible D gene is TRBD1 (5 bases). Germline V gene data show CDR1 as SGDLS and CDR2 as YYNGEE. This CDR3 contains 12 residues. The V end was cut by 7 bases, the J end by 4 bases, with 11 bases between. The CDR3 loop reads CASRQGVYGYTF. In DNA form, the CDR3 reads TGTGCCAGCCGGCAGGGCGTCTATGGCTACACCTTC.

This chain links TRBV6-1 with TRBJ2-1, with D perhaps matching TRBD2 (5 bases). CDR3 size: 13 residues. Deletions cut 6 bases from V and 6 bases from J, with 12 bases between. Per germline, CDR1 MNHNS and CDR2 SASEGT. For the CDR3, the DNA is TGTGCCAGCAGGGTCGGGATAGCCAATGAGCAGTTCTTC. As protein: CASRVGIANEQFF.

This clone appeared a single time. The chain combines TRBV6-5 with TRBJ1-1, with D hard to call. Looked up from germline, CDR1 is MNHEY and CDR2 is SVGAGI. This CDR3 is 14 amino acids long. Between the trimmed V and J ends, which lost 8 bases and 4 bases, there was a span of 17 bases. CDR3 loop: CASGFRDRVTEAFF. CDR3 in DNA: TGTGCCAGCGGGTTTCGGGATCGGGTCACTGAAGCTTTCTTT.

V and J are TRBV28 and TRBJ2-7, with 9 bases matching TRBD2. Germline CDR1 MDHEN, CDR2 SYDVKM. The junction had 7 bases not matched to a gene; V was cut back by 0 bases and J by 4 bases. The CDR3 is 16 amino acids. The CDR3 spells CASSLWDSGGIYEQYF. For the CDR3, the DNA is TGTGCCAGCAGTTTATGGGATAGCGGGGGTATTTACGAGCAGTACTTC.

V is TRBV19 and J is TRBJ2-1, with 7 bases identical to TRBD2. The length of the CDR3 is 13 residues. Germline V gene data show CDR1 as LNHDA and CDR2 as SQIVND (reference sequence). Trimming took 9 bases from V and 9 from J; bases not matched to a gene: 11. The CDR3 nucleotides read TGTGCCAGCCATCCCTCGGGGGGAGGTGAGCAGTTCTTC. Translated: CASHPSGGGEQFF. Supplemented by reference TRBV19 and TRBJ2-1, the full variable domain reads DGGITQSPKYLFRKEGQNVTLSCEQNLNHDAMYWYRQDPGQGLRLIYYSQIVNDFQKGDIAEGYSVSREKKESFPLTVTSAQKNPTAFYLCASHPSGGGEQFFGPGTRLTVL.

The chain recombines TRBV14 with TRBJ2-2; D perhaps matches TRBD1 (6 bases). The V end lost 1 base, the J end lost 7 bases, and 10 bases lay between the germline ends. This CDR3 is built from 14 residues. Germline V gene data show CDR1 as SGHDN and CDR2 as FVKESK. This CDR3 is CASSQVGGDGELFF. The CDR3 bases are TGTGCCAGCAGCCAAGTTGGGGGCGACGGGGAGCTGTTTTTT.

The gene calls are TRBV19 and TRBJ1-1; D remains ambiguous. Per the germline V gene, CDR1 is LNHDA and CDR2 is SQIVND (reference sequence). V was clipped by 3 bases and J by 1 base, with 6 bases between them. The CDR3 contains 13 residues. CDR3 nucleotide sequence: TGTGCCAGTAGTATCCGCCGGAACACTGAAGCTTTCTTT. Translated: CASSIRRNTEAFF. Looking up the rest from reference TRBV19 and TRBJ1-1 gives the full variable domain: DGGITQSPKYLFRKEGQNVTLSCEQNLNHDAMYWYRQDPGQGLRLIYYSQIVNDFQKGDIAEGYSVSREKKESFPLTVTSAQKNPTAFYLCASSIRRNTEAFFGQGTRLTVV.

The gene calls are TRBV2 and TRBJ1-1, with unresolved D. The V gene lost 3 bases and the J gene lost 11 bases, with 16 bases spanning the gap. Germline CDR1 reads SNHLY; CDR2 reads FYNNEI. CDR3 length: 13 residues. Written as DNA, the CDR3 is TGTGCCAGCAGTGATGACGGCTCACGAGGGGCTTTCTTT. Protein: CASSDDGSRGAFF.

This rearrangement joins TRBV6-1 to TRBJ1-4; 7 bases align to TRBD1. Germline V gene sequence: CDR1 MNHNS, CDR2 SASEGT. There are 14 residues in the CDR3. The V and J ends lost 7 bases and 4 bases, in that order; junction bases with no gene match: 6. The CDR3 sequence: CASNPGTDNEKLFF. Written as DNA, the CDR3 is TGTGCCAGCAACCCCGGGACAGATAATGAAAAACTGTTTTTT.

V and J are TRBV28 and TRBJ1-1; D not resolved. Trimming pared 8 bases from V and 5 bases from J, leaving 12 bases between. This CDR3 has 12 amino acids. Germline loops: CDR1 MDHEN, CDR2 SYDVKM. This CDR3 reads CASGGGRTEAFF. The CDR3, as DNA: TGTGCCAGCGGAGGAGGGCGGACTGAAGCTTTCTTT.

A single count supports this clone. This rearrangement joins TRBV5-1 to TRBJ2-5; tentative D call: TRBD1 (6 bases). The CDR3 has 16 residues. V was cut by 2 bases and J by 1 base, with 15 bases left in between. Germline V gene lookup returns CDR1 SGHRS and CDR2 YFSETQ. The CDR3 loop reads CASSLLGGGSQETQYF. DNA of the CDR3: TGCGCCAGCAGCTTACTAGGGGGTGGCAGCCAAGAGACCCAGTACTTC.

This chain uses TRBV10-3 with TRBJ2-5; tentative D call: TRBD2 (5 bases). V was cut by 8 bases and J by 3 bases, with 10 bases left in between. Germline-derived CDR1 and CDR2 are ENHRY and SYGVKD. This CDR3 has 12 residues. CDR3 sequence reads: CAIRGLEETQYF. Here the CDR3 DNA reads TGTGCCATCCGCGGGCTCGAAGAGACCCAGTACTTC.

The chain employs TRBV11-2 and TRBJ1-2; TRBD1 agrees at 9 bases. Germline CDR1 and CDR2: SGHAT and FQNNGV. The CDR3 runs 14 residues. With 6 bases clipped from V and 5 bases from J, the junction kept 7 bases outside the gene matches. For the CDR3, the DNA is TGTGCCAGCAGGGGACAGGGACTGGGGTATGGCTACACCTTC. Translated, it gives CASRGQGLGYGYTF.

The chain has TRBV14 and TRBJ1-3, with D unresolved. This CDR3 contains 14 residues. CDR1 SGHDN and CDR2 FVKESK come from the germline V gene. Trimming stripped 1 base from V and 0 bases from J, with 4 bases between. CDR3 sequence: CASSQVFSGNTIYF. CDR3 sequence (DNA): TGTGCCAGCAGCCAAGTGTTCTCTGGAAACACCATATATTTT.

The CDR3 DNA reads TGTGCCAGCAGCGTTAGCGGGAGCACCTACGAGCAGTACTTC. It encodes CASSVSGSTYEQYF. The chain is built from TRBV5-6 and TRBJ2-7; TRBD2 agrees at 9 bases. Germline trimming cut 4 bases from V and 2 bases from J; bases unmatched to any gene: 4. This CDR3 comprises 14 residues. From germline, CDR1 is SGHDT and CDR2 YYEEEE.

The chain couples TRBV5-1 to TRBJ2-3; a possible D gene is TRBD2 (6 bases). With 3 bases removed from V and 0 bases from J, the gap between germline ends came to 11 bases. Per germline, CDR1 SGHRS and CDR2 YFSETQ. The CDR3 extends over 15 amino acids. In nucleotides, the CDR3 is TGCGCCAGCAGCTGGGGTAGCGGCAGCACAGATACGCAGTATTTT. It codes for CASSWGSGSTDTQYF.

The gene calls are TRBV5-1 and TRBJ2-7; 9 bases are a match to TRBD2. CDR1 and CDR2 (germline): SGHRS, YFSETQ. CDR3 size: 17 residues. Trimming cost V 5 bases and J 2 bases; bases outside gene matches: 14. CDR3 amino acids: CASSFYQAGGLTYEQYF. The CDR3 bases are TGCGCCAGCAGTTTTTACCAAGCGGGGGGCCTAACCTACGAGCAGTACTTC.

The CDR3 nucleotides read TGCGCCAGCAGCGCTACAGATACGCAGTATTTT. Amino acids: CASSATDTQYF. The chain links TRBV5-1 to TRBJ2-3; D not certain. The length of the CDR3 is 11 residues. V was shortened by 4 bases and J by 3 bases, with 3 bases between the two germline ends. Germline V lookup: CDR1 SGHRS, CDR2 YFSETQ.

The chain couples TRBV5-5 to TRBJ2-2, with D perhaps TRBD2 (6 bases). The CDR3 consists of 16 residues. Trimming shortened V by 5 bases and J by 7 bases, and 21 bases separated the two germline ends. Germline V gives CDR1 SGHKS, CDR2 YYEKEE (reference sequence). The DNA for the CDR3 is TGTGCCAGCAGGCACTCCGTGGGGGGTATTATCGGGGAGCTGTTTTTT. Translated: CASRHSVGGIIGELFF.

A remark on this clone: Different DNA sequences within this sample yield the same CDR3. The chain employs TRBV7-2 and TRBJ2-3, with TRBD2 matching 15 bases. This CDR3 has 18 amino acids. Trimming at V came to 3 bases and at J to 2 bases, leaving 6 bases not matched to a gene. Germline V CDR1 and CDR2: SGHTA, FQGNSA. CDR3 residues: CASSLRGLAGGFTDTQYF. For the CDR3, the DNA is TGTGCCAGCAGCTTGAGGGGACTAGCGGGAGGATTCACAGATACGCAGTATTTT.

The chain links TRBV10-1 to TRBJ2-3, with D hard to call. Germline values: CDR1 WNHNN, CDR2 SYGVQD (reference sequence). This CDR3 comprises 12 residues. V was clipped by 2 bases and J by 8 bases, with 8 bases between them. As DNA, the CDR3 is TGCGCCAGCAGTGAGGTGATGGGTACGCAGTATTTT. This codes for CASSEVMGTQYF.

The chain joins TRBV7-2 to TRBJ2-7, with TRBD2 identical over 11 bases. Per germline, CDR1 SGHTA and CDR2 FQGNSA. The V and J ends lost 1 base and 5 bases, in that order; junction bases with no gene match: 10. This CDR3 contains 17 residues. CDR3 amino acids: CASSLVVSTSGTDEQYF. Written as DNA, the CDR3 is TGTGCCAGCAGCTTAGTTGTCTCGACTAGCGGGACAGACGAGCAGTACTTC.